Shown below are 25 T cell receptor beta chains from a single sample sequenced in a study of T-cell reconstitution after alpha-beta-depleted transplantation in children. The library targeted TCRbeta and was prepared with unique molecular identifiers. TCRdb independently ran MiXCR on the PCR reads; one entry per CDR3 protein. This sample carries approximately 800,000 distinct CDR3 sequences, roughly 15% of them seen once, and the ten largest clones take approximately 5%. This material consisted of PBMCs, mostly from graft donor cells, taken 360 days after TCRalphabeta/CD19-depleted stem cell transplant. These receptor sequences come from a male patient between 5 and 17 years old who had a stem cell transplant for acute lymphoblastic leukemia, so the T cells may come from the graft donor.

A few counts support this clonotype. The V call is TRBV5-1, the J call TRBJ2-5, with TRBD1 identical over 10 bases. The germline gives CDR1 SGHRS, CDR2 YFSETQ. V shed 4 bases and J 4 bases; nucleotides not matched to a gene: 4. The CDR3 sequence is 14 residues long. The CDR3 nucleotides are TGCGCCAGCAGCCTCCGGGACAGGGGAGAGACCCAGTACTTC. The encoded protein is CASSLRDRGETQYF. Filled out from reference TRBV5-1 and TRBJ2-5, the complete variable domain reads KAGVTQTPRYLIKTRGQQVTLSCSPISGHRSVSWYQQTPGQGLQFLFEYFSETQRNKGNFPGRFSGRQFSNSRSEMNVSTLELGDSALYLCASSLRDRGETQYFGPGTRLLVL.

This clonotype has just a few counts. The chain recombines TRBV5-1 with TRBJ2-6; the D gene is possibly TRBD1 (5 bases). Germline CDR1 SGHRS, CDR2 YFSETQ. The CDR3 sequence is 17 residues long. Trimming left V 0 bases short and J 2 bases short, with 12 bases between. The CDR3 DNA reads as TGCGCCAGCAGCTTGGTAGCTCAGGGTACTGGGGCCAACGTCCTGACTTTC. Translated: CASSLVAQGTGANVLTF.

This clonotype came up a few times. The chain carries TRBV7-8 and TRBJ2-4; D remains ambiguous. Between the trimmed V and J ends, which lost 5 bases and 6 bases, there was a span of 14 bases. This CDR3 region has 14 residues. CDR1 SGHVS and CDR2 FQNEAQ come from the germline V gene. CDR3 loop: CASSPIRLTNIQYF. The CDR3 nucleotides are TGTGCCAGCAGCCCGATTAGGCTTACAAACATTCAGTACTTC.

The V call is TRBV7-2, the J call TRBJ2-2; D remains ambiguous. The CDR3 runs 15 residues. Germline CDR1 is SGHTA and CDR2 is FQGNSA. Trimming left V 1 base short and J 6 bases short, with 12 bases between. CDR3 DNA sequence: TGTGCCAGCAGCTTAGATCCCTTATCCGCCGGGGAGCTGTTTTTT. Its translation is CASSLDPLSAGELFF.

This clonotype has just one count. V and J are TRBV29-1 and TRBJ2-4, with 10 bases that match TRBD1. The germline gives CDR1 SQVTM, CDR2 ANQGSEA. This CDR3 region has 15 residues. V shed 4 bases and J 4 bases; nucleotides not matched to a gene: 7. CDR3 in amino acids: CSVGRDRGAKNIQYF. The DNA of the CDR3 is TGCAGCGTTGGCCGGGACAGGGGTGCGAAAAACATTCAGTACTTC.

V and J are TRBV18 and TRBJ2-5; D gene unclear. This CDR3 has 15 amino acids. V was cut by 1 base and J by 5 bases, with 14 bases left in between. Germline V gene sequence: CDR1 KGHSH, CDR2 LQKENI. CDR3 coding DNA: TGTGCCAGCTCACCACGAGGAGCGACTTCCGAGACCCAGTACTTC. It translates to CASSPRGATSETQYF.

The chain employs TRBV10-3 and TRBJ2-3; 7 nucleotides align to TRBD1. The germline gives CDR1 ENHRY, CDR2 SYGVKD. The J segment lost 3 bases and the V segment lost 10 bases, leaving 16 bases of the junction unmatched. The CDR3 extends over 16 amino acids. Here the CDR3 reads CATPKRQGSRTDTQYF. The DNA of the CDR3 is TGTGCCACACCCAAACGACAGGGATCAAGGACAGATACGCAGTATTTT.

This clonotype was counted many times. The chain combines TRBV27 with TRBJ2-7; 8 bases agree with TRBD1. Germline CDR1 MNHEY, CDR2 SMNVEV (reference sequence). The CDR3 is 14 amino acids. Trimming removed 5 bases from V and 7 bases from J; junction bases left unmatched: 10. DNA for the CDR3: TGTGCCAGCAGTCCCGGGACAGGAGAGTATGAGCAGTACTTC. Its protein is CASSPGTGEYEQYF.

This clonotype was found a few times. This chain connects TRBV7-3 to TRBJ2-7; TRBD1 aligns across 10 bases. The length of the CDR3 is 16 residues. V shed 4 bases, J shed 3 bases, and the junction held 9 bases outside the gene matches. Germline V gene lookup returns CDR1 SGHTA and CDR2 FQGTGA. CDR3 DNA: TGTGCCAGCAGCTCCGCCGGGACAGGGGCTTTCTACGAGCAGTACTTC. Its protein is CASSSAGTGAFYEQYF.

This chain connects TRBV7-6 to TRBJ2-1; TRBD2 matches 8 bases. From germline, CDR1 is SGHVS and CDR2 FNYEAQ. This CDR3 has 16 amino acids. V trimming: 4 bases; J trimming: 4 bases; junction bases outside the gene matches: 9. CDR3 in amino acids: CASSSGTRREYNEQFF. In DNA, the CDR3 is TGTGCCAGCAGCTCGGGGACTAGACGGGAATACAATGAGCAGTTCTTC.

This clonotype has a handful of counts. J is TRBJ1-3 and V is TRBV18; D not certain. V was shortened by 3 bases and J by 3 bases, with 6 bases between the two germline ends. CDR3 length equals 13 residues. CDR1 is KGHSH and CDR2 is LQKENI in the germline V gene. The CDR3 loop is CASSPTSGNTIYF. CDR3 bases: TGTGCCAGCTCACCCACAAGTGGAAACACCATATATTTT.

This clonotype was seen more than once but under ten times. The chain is built from TRBV30 and TRBJ2-7, with TRBD2 as a possible D gene (5 bases). The CDR3 is made up of 12 amino acids. The V end was cut by 2 bases, the J end by 5 bases, with 10 bases between. Looked up from germline, CDR1 is GTSNPN and CDR2 is SVGIG (reference sequence). The CDR3 nucleotides read TGTGCCTGGAGTCTAGCCGGGGACGAGCAGTACTTC. Translated, it gives CAWSLAGDEQYF. Together with reference TRBV30 and TRBJ2-7, the CDR3 gives the full variable domain: SQTIHQWPATLVQPVGSPLSLECTVEGTSNPNLYWYRQAAGRGLQLLFYSVGIGQISSEVPQNLSASRPQDRQFILSSKKLLLSDSGFYLCAWSLAGDEQYFGPGTRLTVT.

CDR3 region: CASSQSQGLGTEAFF. The CDR3 DNA sequence: TGCGCCAGCAGCCAATCACAGGGATTGGGCACTGAAGCTTTCTTT. This chain links TRBV4-1 with TRBJ1-1; possibly TRBD1 for D (6 bases). Germline values: CDR1 MGHRA, CDR2 YSYEKL. The CDR3 is 15 amino acids. V was clipped by 2 bases and J by 4 bases, with 14 bases between them.

The chain uses TRBV29-1 and TRBJ2-7; TRBD2 might be the D (6 bases). The length of the CDR3 is 20 residues. V lost 0 bases, J lost 1 base, and 28 bases lay in between. Germline CDR1 SQVTM, CDR2 ANQGSEA. CDR3 DNA: TGCAGCGTTGAAGATCTGGGCCTTTCTTCAGGTGGCGGGGCTTCCTACGAGCAGTACTTC. Encoded protein: CSVEDLGLSSGGGASYEQYF.

This clonotype was counted at least ten times. The CDR3 region is CASSPGTSGPYNEQFF. The CDR3 coding sequence is TGCGCCAGCAGCCCCGGGACTAGCGGTCCCTACAATGAGCAGTTCTTC. V gene TRBV5-1 combines with J gene TRBJ2-1, with 11 bases that match TRBD2. CDR3 length: 16 residues. Trimming cost V 4 bases and J 2 bases; bases outside gene matches: 5. CDR1 and CDR2 (germline): SGHRS, YFSETQ.

The chain has TRBV5-5 and TRBJ2-1; 9 nucleotides align to TRBD1. This CDR3 region has 16 residues. CDR1 SGHKS and CDR2 YYEKEE come from the germline V gene (reference sequence). After removal of 5 bases from V and 4 bases from J, the junction contained 10 bases not matched to a gene. CDR3 in DNA: TGTGCCAGCAGGCGGCCCGGGACAGGGACGTACAATGAGCAGTTCTTC. As protein: CASRRPGTGTYNEQFF.

This clonotype was detected only a few times. The V and J genes are TRBV12-3 or TRBV12-4 and TRBJ1-1; D perhaps matches TRBD1 (5 bases). Trimming stripped 6 bases from V and 2 bases from J, with 13 bases between. The CDR3 is made up of 14 amino acids. This CDR3 is CASRSDTLNTEAFF. The CDR3 nucleotides read TGTGCCAGCAGGTCGGACACGCTCAACACTGAAGCTTTCTTT.

There are many counts of this clonotype. V gene TRBV5-1 combines with J gene TRBJ2-1, with 9 positions matching TRBD2. The germline V gene has CDR1 SGHRS and CDR2 YFSETQ. The CDR3 contains 15 residues. The junction had 2 bases not matched to a gene; V was cut back by 0 bases and J by 4 bases. As DNA, the CDR3 is TGCGCCAGCAGCTTGGCCAGCGGGGGGTACAATGAGCAGTTCTTC. This encodes CASSLASGGYNEQFF.

This chain links TRBV7-9 with TRBJ1-1, with 8 bases matching TRBD1. Germline CDR1 is SEHNR and CDR2 is FQNEAQ (reference sequence). CDR3 size: 13 residues. Trimming cost V 6 bases and J 5 bases; bases outside gene matches: 5. The CDR3 coding sequence is TGTGCCAGCAGGGATGACAGGGGAACTGAAGCTTTCTTT. It translates to CASRDDRGTEAFF.

Only a few counts were recorded for this clonotype. V is TRBV27 and J is TRBJ1-2, with 9 bases identical to TRBD1. Losses at the gene ends were 2 bases for V and 4 bases for J; bases not matched to a gene: 5. The CDR3 loop spans 15 amino acids. Germline CDR1 is MNHEY and CDR2 is SMNVEV (reference sequence). This CDR3 reads CASSLPGQGFYGYTF. In DNA form, the CDR3 reads TGTGCCAGCAGTTTACCGGGACAGGGATTCTATGGCTACACCTTC.

Worth noting for this clonotype: The CDR3 does not end in the conserved phenylalanine or tryptophan, so this is likely a read error. The DNA is left out, because the CDR3 cannot be placed on it with certainty; the CDR3 is given as TCRdb lists it. This chain connects TRBV19 to TRBJ2-1; no check of the table's D call, TRBD2, against the DNA was made. The germline V gene has CDR1 LNHDA and CDR2 SQIVND (reference sequence). The CDR3 numbers 15 amino acids, ends counted. CDR3 loop: CASRTRGTAANEQLL.

The gene calls are TRBV6-6 and TRBJ1-1; D ambiguous. Germline CDR1 and CDR2: MNHNY and SVGAGI (reference sequence). The V end lost 5 bases, the J end lost 6 bases, and 10 bases lay between the germline ends. CDR3 length equals 12 residues. The CDR3 here is CASSPRQPEAFF. In DNA, the CDR3 is TGTGCCAGCAGTCCCCGCCAGCCTGAAGCTTTCTTT.

In its sample, this clonotype was seen a few times. This chain connects TRBV24-1 to TRBJ2-3; no clear D. The V gene lost 4 bases and the J gene lost 6 bases, with 13 bases spanning the gap. Per the germline V gene, CDR1 is KGHDR and CDR2 is SFDVKD. This CDR3 has 14 residues. This CDR3 reads CATSDSNSQDTQYF. In nucleotides, the CDR3 is TGTGCCACCAGTGACTCCAATTCACAGGATACGCAGTATTTT.

This clonotype was counted many times. V usage is TRBV5-1 and J usage is TRBJ1-1, with unresolved D. The V gene's germline CDR1 is SGHRS and CDR2 YFSETQ. CDR3 size: 12 residues. V was pared by 5 bases and J by 4 bases, with 9 bases between. CDR3 coding DNA: TGCGCCAGCAGTTGGGGAGGCACTGAAGCTTTCTTT. Encoded protein: CASSWGGTEAFF.

This clonotype turned up a few times. This rearrangement joins TRBV5-5 to TRBJ2-5; possibly TRBD2 for D (6 bases). Germline CDR1 and CDR2: SGHKS and YYEKEE (reference sequence). The CDR3 length is 16 residues. V gave up 4 bases and J gave up 2 bases, with 18 bases separating them. The DNA for the CDR3 is TGTGCCAGCAGCAGGGACGGGAGTTCCTCACAAGAGACCCAGTACTTC. This sequence encodes CASSRDGSSSQETQYF.